The T cell receptor beta chain under discussion was sequenced for a study of early T cells in non-severe SARS-CoV-2 infection. Using its own MiXCR run on the 5' RACE reads, TCRdb lists one record per CDR3 protein. The sample lists tens of thousands of distinct CDR3 sequences, under 11% seen once, with around 8% in the top ten. This CDR3 is 14 amino acids long. Per germline, CDR1 DFQATT and CDR2 SNEGSKA (reference sequence). This clonotype was observed a single time. Sequencing used whole blood, obtained at baseline. The source is an adult who was a healthcare worker with PCR-confirmed SARS-CoV-2 infection or an uninfected control (not recorded which). The rearrangement links TRBV20-1 to TRBJ2-3; the match to TRBD2 covers 7 bases. CDR3 sequence reads: CSQTSATKGDTQYF. As DNA, the CDR3 is TGCAGCCAAACTAGCGCAACAAAAGGAGATACGCAGTATTTT.